This TCR beta chain was sequenced for a study of beta chain features in type 1 diabetes. Study-wide points: It was among patients, rather than healthy donors, that naive, central memory and Treg TCRB repertoires appeared more similar. People with Type 1 diabetes carried modestly yet significantly shorter TCRB CDR3s in all four CD4+ subsets. An over-representation of cells with high TCR expression could result from cDNA sequencing.

Trimming left V 3 bases short and J 1 base short, with 7 bases between. Per germline, CDR1 SGHRS and CDR2 YFSETQ. The CDR3 consists of 13 residues. Of note for this clone: Antigen unknown.

Expressed TCRB transcripts were sequenced because the isolated RNA had all been reverse transcribed beforehand. Data came from immunoSEQ multiplex PCR; TCRdb stores just in-frame clones and leaves some out. The sample contains just over 600,000 clones, 15% to 18% of which appear only once. Sorted populations were all over 95% pure. This TCR derives from a man aged 18 to 30 in good health. The source material was naive CD4+ T cells from blood. The chain uses TRBV5-1 and TRBJ2-5; D tentatively fits TRBD1 or TRBD2 (6 bases each). The CDR3 region is CASSSGAQETQYF. The CDR3 nucleotides are TGCGCCAGCAGCTCGGGGGCCCAAGAGACCCAGTACTTC.